These T cell receptor beta chains were read from a single sample in a study of tumor-infiltrating lymphocytes in glioblastoma multiforme. TCRdb passed the multiplex PCR reads through MiXCR, listing each CDR3 protein once. Here the sample spans 9,900 or so distinct CDR3 sequences, approximately 65% being singletons. The sample was brain tumor tissue. Every receptor here comes from a male donor with glioblastoma. The CDR3 runs from the conserved cysteine through the conserved F or W.

V gene	J gene	CDR3 length	CDR3 protein
TRBV11-1	TRBJ2-1	14	CASSLDPEDNEHLF
TRBV4-2	TRBJ2-3	17	CAGSQEWDSGTTDTQYF
TRBV20-1	TRBJ2-7	14	CSAIGHSGSYEQYF
TRBV11-2	TRBJ2-5	18	CASSLVGLAPRVKETQYF
TRBV6-1	TRBJ1-1	15	CASTLPQGWYSEAFF
TRBV6-5	TRBJ2-3	16	CAGSSGLAGASDTQYF
TRBV7-9	TRBJ2-6	18	CASRNTQGARAGANVLTF
TRBV5-5	TRBJ2-3	13	CASSSENTDTQYF
TRBV6-5	TRBJ2-3	16	CVSISGLAGAADTQYF
TRBV6-1	TRBJ2-2	16	CASSTEGQGRNGELFF
TRBV20-1	TRBJ2-3	18	CSARTGTSGGADKDTQYF
TRBV10-1	TRBJ2-3	14	CASSRDMSTDTQYF
TRBV4-1	TRBJ2-1	15	CASSQEEKPFNERFF
TRBV11-2	TRBJ1-6	14	CASSAGQYNSPLHF
TRBV10-3	TRBJ2-1	11	CSISGGGEQFF
TRBV6-5	TRBJ2-1	18	CASSYSATSGGSYNEQFF
TRBV20-1	TRBJ1-6	15	CSARPGTNGDSPLHF
TRBV11-2	TRBJ2-2	20	CASTPSFGQGPAVNTGELFF
TRBV20-1	TRBJ1-2	14	CSARRDSVNYGYTF
TRBV11-2	TRBJ1-1	14	CASSPGGRATEAFF
TRBV11-2	TRBJ2-3	14	CASSLLAGEDTQYF
TRBV5-1	TRBJ1-4	13	CAISPPDSEKLFF
TRBV6-2/TRBV6-3	TRBJ1-1	14	CATGQHIKNTEAFF
TRBV6-1	TRBJ2-1	13	CASSSGSYNEQFF
TRBV4-2	TRBJ2-7	17	CASSQEGTGGGSYEQYF
TRBV4-1	TRBJ2-5	13	CASSQIRSLDQYF
TRBV6-5	TRBJ1-6	13	CASSYLGGSPLHF
TRBV10-1	TRBJ1-1	14	CARRPQGSNTEAFF
TRBV10-3	TRBJ1-2	13	CAITAQGSYGYTF
TRBV4-1	TRBJ1-5	13	CASSQERDQPQHF
TRBV20-1	TRBJ1-5	15	CSASRDSYSNQPQHF
TRBV28	TRBJ2-3	14	CASSFLSGTDTQYF
TRBV6-5	TRBJ1-1	13	CAISYASNTEAFF